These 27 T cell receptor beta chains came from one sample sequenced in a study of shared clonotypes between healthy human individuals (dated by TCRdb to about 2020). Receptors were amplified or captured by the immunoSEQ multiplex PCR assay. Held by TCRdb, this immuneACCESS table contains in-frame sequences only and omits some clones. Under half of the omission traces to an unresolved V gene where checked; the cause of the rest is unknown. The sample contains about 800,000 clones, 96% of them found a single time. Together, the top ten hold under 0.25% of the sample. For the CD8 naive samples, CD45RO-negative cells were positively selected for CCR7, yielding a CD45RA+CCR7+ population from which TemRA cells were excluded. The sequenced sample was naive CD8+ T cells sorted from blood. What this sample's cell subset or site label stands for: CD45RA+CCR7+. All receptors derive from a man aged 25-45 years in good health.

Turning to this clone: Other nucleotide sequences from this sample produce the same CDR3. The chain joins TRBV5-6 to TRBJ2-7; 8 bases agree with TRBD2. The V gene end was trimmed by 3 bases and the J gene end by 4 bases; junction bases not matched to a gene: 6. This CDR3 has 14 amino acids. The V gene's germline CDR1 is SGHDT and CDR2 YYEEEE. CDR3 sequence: CASSSAGTSYEQYF. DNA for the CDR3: TGTGCCAGCAGCTCAGCCGGGACTAGTTACGAGCAGTACTTC.

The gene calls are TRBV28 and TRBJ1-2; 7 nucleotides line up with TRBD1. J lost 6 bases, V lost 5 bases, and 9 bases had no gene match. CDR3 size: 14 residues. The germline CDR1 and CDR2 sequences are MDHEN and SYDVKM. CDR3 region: CASSQGGGTDGYTF. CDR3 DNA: TGTGCCAGCAGTCAGGGGGGGGGCACTGATGGCTACACCTTC.

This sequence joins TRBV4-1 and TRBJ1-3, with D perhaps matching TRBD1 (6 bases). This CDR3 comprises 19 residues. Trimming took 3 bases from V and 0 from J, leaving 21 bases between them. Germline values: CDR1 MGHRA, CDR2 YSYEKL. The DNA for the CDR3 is TGCGCCAGCAGCCAGTTCTGGGGGCAGCGATTTTTCTCTGGAAACACCATATATTTT. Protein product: CASSQFWGQRFFSGNTIYF.

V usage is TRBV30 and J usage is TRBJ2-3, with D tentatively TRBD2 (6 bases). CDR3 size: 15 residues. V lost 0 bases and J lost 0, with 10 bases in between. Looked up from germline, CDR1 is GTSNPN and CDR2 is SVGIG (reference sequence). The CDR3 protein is CAWSVGGTSTDTQYF. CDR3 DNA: TGTGCCTGGAGTGTTGGAGGGACTAGCACAGATACGCAGTATTTT.

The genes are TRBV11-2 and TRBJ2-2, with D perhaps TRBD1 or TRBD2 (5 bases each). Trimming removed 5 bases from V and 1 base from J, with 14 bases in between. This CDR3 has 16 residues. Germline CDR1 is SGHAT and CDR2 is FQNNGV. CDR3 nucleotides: TGTGCCAGCAGCGATGGGGGTCAGCTGAACACCGGGGAGCTGTTTTTT. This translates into CASSDGGQLNTGELFF.

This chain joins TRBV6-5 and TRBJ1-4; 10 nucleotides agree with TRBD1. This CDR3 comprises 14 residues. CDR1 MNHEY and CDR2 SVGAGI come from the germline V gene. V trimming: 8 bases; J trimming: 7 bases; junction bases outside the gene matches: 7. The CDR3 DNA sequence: TGTGCCAGCGGGACAGGGGCGCGGGGTGAAAAACTGTTTTTT. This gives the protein CASGTGARGEKLFF.

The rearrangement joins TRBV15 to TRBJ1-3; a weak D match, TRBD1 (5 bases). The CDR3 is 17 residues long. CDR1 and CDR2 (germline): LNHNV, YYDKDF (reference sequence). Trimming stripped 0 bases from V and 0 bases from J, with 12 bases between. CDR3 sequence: CATSRDKWTISGNTIYF. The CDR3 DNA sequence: TGTGCCACCAGCAGAGATAAATGGACAATCTCTGGAAACACCATATATTTT.

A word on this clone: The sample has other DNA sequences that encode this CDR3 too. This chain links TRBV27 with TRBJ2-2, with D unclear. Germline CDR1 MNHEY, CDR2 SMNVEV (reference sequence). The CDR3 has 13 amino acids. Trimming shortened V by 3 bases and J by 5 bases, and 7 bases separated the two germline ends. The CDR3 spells CASSFSRTGELFF. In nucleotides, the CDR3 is TGTGCCAGCAGTTTCAGTAGGACCGGGGAGCTGTTTTTT.

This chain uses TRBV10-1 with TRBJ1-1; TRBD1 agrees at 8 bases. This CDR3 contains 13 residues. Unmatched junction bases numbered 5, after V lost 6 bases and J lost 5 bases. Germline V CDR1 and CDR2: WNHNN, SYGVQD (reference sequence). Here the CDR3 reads CASRRDRMTEAFF. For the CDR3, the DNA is TGCGCCAGCAGAAGGGACAGGATGACTGAAGCTTTCTTT.

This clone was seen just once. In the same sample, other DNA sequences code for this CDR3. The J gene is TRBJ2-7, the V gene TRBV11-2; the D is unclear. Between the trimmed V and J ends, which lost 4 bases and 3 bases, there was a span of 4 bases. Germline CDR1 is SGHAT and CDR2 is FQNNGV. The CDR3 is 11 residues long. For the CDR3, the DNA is TGTGCCAGCAGCTCCAACTACGAGCAGTACTTC. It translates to CASSSNYEQYF.

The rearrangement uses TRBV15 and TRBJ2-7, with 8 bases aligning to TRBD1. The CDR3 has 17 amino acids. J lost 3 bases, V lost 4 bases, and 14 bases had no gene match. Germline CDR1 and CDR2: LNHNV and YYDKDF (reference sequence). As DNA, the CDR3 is TGTGCCACCAGCATCGATAGGTGGGCGGACAGGGACTACGAGCAGTACTTC. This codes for CATSIDRWADRDYEQYF.

The CDR3 protein is CAWSEGGLGWRSPDTQYF. CDR3 nucleotide sequence: TGTGCCTGGAGTGAGGGCGGCCTGGGTTGGAGATCGCCAGATACGCAGTATTTT. The chain couples TRBV30 to TRBJ2-3, with no clear D. This CDR3 is built from 18 residues. Germline values: CDR1 GTSNPN, CDR2 SVGIG (reference sequence). With 1 base removed from V and 4 bases from J, the gap between germline ends came to 24 bases. The full variable domain, its missing parts supplied by reference TRBV30 and TRBJ2-3, is SQTIHQWPATLVQPVGSPLSLECTVEGTSNPNLYWYRQAAGRGLQLLFYSVGIGQISSEVPQNLSASRPQDRQFILSSKKLLLSDSGFYLCAWSEGGLGWRSPDTQYFGPGTRLTVL.

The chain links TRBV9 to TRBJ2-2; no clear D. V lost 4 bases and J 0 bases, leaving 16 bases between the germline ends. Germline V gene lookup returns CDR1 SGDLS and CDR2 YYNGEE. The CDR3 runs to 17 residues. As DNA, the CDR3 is TGTGCCAGCAGCATCGTGCGGACCGGAGCGAACACCGGGGAGCTGTTTTTT. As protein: CASSIVRTGANTGELFF. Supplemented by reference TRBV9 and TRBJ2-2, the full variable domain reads DSGVTQTPKHLITATGQRVTLRCSPRSGDLSVYWYQQSLDQGLQFLIQYYNGEERAKGNILERFSAQQFPDLHSELNLSSLELGDSALYFCASSIVRTGANTGELFFGEGSRLTVL.

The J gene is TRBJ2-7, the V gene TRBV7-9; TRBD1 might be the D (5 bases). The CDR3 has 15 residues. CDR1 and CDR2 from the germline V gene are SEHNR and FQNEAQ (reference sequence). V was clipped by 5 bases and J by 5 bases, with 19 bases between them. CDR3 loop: CASSPKDSLIDEQYF. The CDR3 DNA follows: TGTGCCAGCAGCCCGAAAGACAGCCTTATCGACGAGCAGTACTTC.

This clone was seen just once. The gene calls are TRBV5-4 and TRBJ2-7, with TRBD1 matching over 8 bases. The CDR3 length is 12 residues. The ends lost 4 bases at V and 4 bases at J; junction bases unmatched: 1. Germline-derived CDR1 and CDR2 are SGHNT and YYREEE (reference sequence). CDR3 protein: CASSGQGYEQYF. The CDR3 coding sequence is TGTGCCAGCAGCGGACAGGGATACGAGCAGTACTTC. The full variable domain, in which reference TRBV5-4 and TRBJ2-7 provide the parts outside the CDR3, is ETGVTQSPTHLIKTRGQQVTLRCSSQSGHNTVSWYQQALGQGPQFIFQYYREEENGRGNFPPRFSGLQFPNYSSELNVNALELDDSALYLCASSGQGYEQYFGPGTRLTVT.

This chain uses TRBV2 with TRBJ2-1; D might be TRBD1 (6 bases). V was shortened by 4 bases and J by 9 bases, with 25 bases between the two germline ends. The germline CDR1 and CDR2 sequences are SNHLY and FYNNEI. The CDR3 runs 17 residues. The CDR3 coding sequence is TGTGCCAGCAGTGGCACACCACAGGGAATCAGGCTACGTGAGCAGTTCTTC. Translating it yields CASSGTPQGIRLREQFF.

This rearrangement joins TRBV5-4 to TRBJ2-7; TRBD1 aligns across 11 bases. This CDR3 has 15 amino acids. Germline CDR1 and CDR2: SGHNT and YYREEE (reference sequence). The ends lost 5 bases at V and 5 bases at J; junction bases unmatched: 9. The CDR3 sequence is CASRASGQGAHEQYF. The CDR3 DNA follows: TGTGCCAGCAGGGCGAGCGGACAGGGGGCCCACGAGCAGTACTTC.

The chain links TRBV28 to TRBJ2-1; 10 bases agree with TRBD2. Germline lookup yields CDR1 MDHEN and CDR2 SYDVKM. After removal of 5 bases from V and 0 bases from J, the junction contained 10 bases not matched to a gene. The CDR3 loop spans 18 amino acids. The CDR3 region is CASSPWTSGDSSYNEQFF. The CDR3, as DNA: TGTGCCAGCAGTCCCTGGACTAGCGGAGATAGCTCCTACAATGAGCAGTTCTTC.

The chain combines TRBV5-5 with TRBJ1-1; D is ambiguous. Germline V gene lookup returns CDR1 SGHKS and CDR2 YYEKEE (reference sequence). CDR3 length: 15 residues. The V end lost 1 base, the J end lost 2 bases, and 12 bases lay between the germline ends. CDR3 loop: CASSLSPRPNTEAFF. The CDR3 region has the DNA TGTGCCAGCAGCTTGTCCCCTCGACCCAACACTGAAGCTTTCTTT.

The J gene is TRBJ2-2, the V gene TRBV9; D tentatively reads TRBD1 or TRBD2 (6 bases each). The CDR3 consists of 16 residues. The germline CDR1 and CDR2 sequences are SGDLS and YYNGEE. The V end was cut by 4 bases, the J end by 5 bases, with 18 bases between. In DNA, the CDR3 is TGTGCCAGCAGCCCTCGAGGGGGGCCAGAAACCGGGGAGCTGTTTTTT. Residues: CASSPRGGPETGELFF. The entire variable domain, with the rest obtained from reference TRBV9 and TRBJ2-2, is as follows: DSGVTQTPKHLITATGQRVTLRCSPRSGDLSVYWYQQSLDQGLQFLIQYYNGEERAKGNILERFSAQQFPDLHSELNLSSLELGDSALYFCASSPRGGPETGELFFGEGSRLTVL.

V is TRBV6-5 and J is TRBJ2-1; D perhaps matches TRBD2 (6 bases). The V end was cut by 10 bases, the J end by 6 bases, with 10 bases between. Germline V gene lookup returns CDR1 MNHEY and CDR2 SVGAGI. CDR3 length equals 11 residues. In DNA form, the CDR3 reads TGTGCCACGGAGGGTCTCAATGAGCAGTTCTTC. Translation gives CATEGLNEQFF.

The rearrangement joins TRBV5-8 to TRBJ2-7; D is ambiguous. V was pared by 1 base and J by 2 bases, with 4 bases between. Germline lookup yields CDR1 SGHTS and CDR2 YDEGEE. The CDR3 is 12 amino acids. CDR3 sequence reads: CASSLSPYEQYF. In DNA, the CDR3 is TGTGCCAGCAGCTTGTCCCCCTACGAGCAGTACTTC.

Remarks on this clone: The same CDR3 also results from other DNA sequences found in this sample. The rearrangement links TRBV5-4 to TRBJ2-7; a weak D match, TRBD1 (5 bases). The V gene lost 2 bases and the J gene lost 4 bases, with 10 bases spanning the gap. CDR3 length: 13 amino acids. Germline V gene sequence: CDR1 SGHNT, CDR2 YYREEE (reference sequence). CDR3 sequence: CASSFGRGYEQYF. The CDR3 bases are TGTGCCAGCAGCTTTGGAAGGGGATACGAGCAGTACTTC. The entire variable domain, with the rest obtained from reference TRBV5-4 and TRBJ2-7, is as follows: ETGVTQSPTHLIKTRGQQVTLRCSSQSGHNTVSWYQQALGQGPQFIFQYYREEENGRGNFPPRFSGLQFPNYSSELNVNALELDDSALYLCASSFGRGYEQYFGPGTRLTVT.

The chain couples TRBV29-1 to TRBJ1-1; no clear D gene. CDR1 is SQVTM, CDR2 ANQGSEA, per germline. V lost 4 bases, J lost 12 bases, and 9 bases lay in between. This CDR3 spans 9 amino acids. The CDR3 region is CSVGPVSFF. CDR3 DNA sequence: TGCAGCGTTGGTCCAGTCTCTTTCTTT.

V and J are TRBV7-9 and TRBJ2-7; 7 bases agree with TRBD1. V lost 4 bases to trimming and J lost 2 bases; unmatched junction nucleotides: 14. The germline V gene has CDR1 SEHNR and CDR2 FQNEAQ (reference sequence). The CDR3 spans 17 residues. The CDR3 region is CASSSNDRDSFAYEQYF. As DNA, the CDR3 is TGTGCCAGCAGCTCCAACGACCGGGACAGCTTCGCCTACGAGCAGTACTTC.

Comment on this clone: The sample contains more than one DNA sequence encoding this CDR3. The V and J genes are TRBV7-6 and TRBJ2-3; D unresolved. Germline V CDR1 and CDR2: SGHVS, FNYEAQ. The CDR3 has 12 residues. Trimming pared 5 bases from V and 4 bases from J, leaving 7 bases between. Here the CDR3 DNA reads TGTGCCAGCAGCCCTCTGGCAGATACGCAGTATTTT. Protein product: CASSPLADTQYF.

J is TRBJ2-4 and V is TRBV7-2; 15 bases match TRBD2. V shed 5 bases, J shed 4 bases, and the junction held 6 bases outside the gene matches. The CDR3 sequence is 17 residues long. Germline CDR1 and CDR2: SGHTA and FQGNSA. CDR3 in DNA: TGTGCCAGCAGCCGCGGGACTAGCGGGAGGTGGAAAAACATTCAGTACTTC. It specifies CASSRGTSGRWKNIQYF.